A selection of T cell receptor beta chains follows, all from one sample in a study of T cells in Graves' hyperthyroidism and ophthalmopathy. MiXCR was run by TCRdb on the multiplex PCR reads, yielding one entry per CDR3 protein. The table has about 600,000 distinct CDR3 sequences, roughly 14% seen once; the top ten hold 9.5% to 15%. Sequenced: blood. Receptor source: a woman aged 45-65 years with Graves' ophthalmopathy. Both conserved end residues are part of each CDR3. The D gene is left open where the match is weak. Expanded clones get a size class; other rows say once, few or many, or leave the size out.

J gene: TRBJ1-1; V gene: TRBV5-6; clone size: once; D gene: .; CDR3 DNA: TGTGCCAGCAGCTTTCAAAGGGTGAACACTGAAGCTTTCTTT; CDR3 protein: CASSFQRVNTEAFF
J gene: TRBJ2-7; V gene: TRBV10-3; clone size: few; D gene: TRBD2; CDR3 DNA: TGTGCCATCAGTGAAGACCCGGTGGGGCTAGCGGGAGACGAGCAGTACTTC; CDR3 protein: CAISEDPVGLAGDEQYF
J gene: TRBJ2-5; V gene: TRBV20-1; clone size: few; D gene: .; CDR3 DNA: TGCAGTGCTAGAGATAGTGAAAGGGCGGGAATCTCTTCTACCCAGTACTTC; CDR3 protein: CSARDSERAGISSTQYF
J gene: TRBJ2-6; V gene: TRBV10-3; clone size: .; D gene: .; CDR3 DNA: TGTGCCATCAGTGAACAGGGTTCTGGGGCCAACGTCCTGACTTTC; CDR3 protein: CAISEQGSGANVLTF
J gene: TRBJ1-1; V gene: TRBV7-2; clone size: few; D gene: .; CDR3 DNA: TGTGCCAGCAGCCCAGAAAGGGTTAACACTGAAGCTTTCTTT; CDR3 protein: CASSPERVNTEAFF
J gene: TRBJ2-1; V gene: TRBV24-1; clone size: many; D gene: TRBD2; CDR3 DNA: TGTGCCACCAGTGATTTGCAGGCTAGCGGGTACAATGAGCAGTTCTTC; CDR3 protein: CATSDLQASGYNEQFF
J gene: TRBJ2-3; V gene: TRBV20-1; clone size: .; D gene: TRBD2; CDR3 DNA: TGCAGTGCCGGGACTAGCGGGAACACAGATACGCAGTATTTT; CDR3 protein: CSAGTSGNTDTQYF
J gene: TRBJ2-7; V gene: TRBV28; clone size: .; D gene: .; CDR3 DNA: TGTGCCAGCAGCCAACGGCCAGACGAGCAGTACTTC; CDR3 protein: CASSQRPDEQYF
J gene: TRBJ2-1; V gene: TRBV7-3; clone size: .; D gene: TRBD2; CDR3 DNA: TGTGCCAGCAGCTACCTAGCGGGAGAATTTAATGAGCAGTTCTTC; CDR3 protein: CASSYLAGEFNEQFF
J gene: TRBJ2-2; V gene: TRBV20-1; clone size: few; D gene: .; CDR3 DNA: TGCAGTGCTAGTTCCGCGAACACCGGGGAGCTGTTTTTT; CDR3 protein: CSASSANTGELFF
J gene: TRBJ1-1; V gene: TRBV30; clone size: many; D gene: .; CDR3 DNA: TGTGCCTGGAGTTTGGCAGGGAACACTGAAGCTTTCTTT; CDR3 protein: CAWSLAGNTEAFF
J gene: TRBJ2-7; V gene: TRBV11-3; clone size: .; D gene: TRBD2; CDR3 DNA: TGTGCCAGCAGCAAACCGGGACTAGCGGGAGAGCAGTACTTC; CDR3 protein: CASSKPGLAGEQYF
J gene: TRBJ2-7; V gene: TRBV6-1; clone size: few; D gene: .; CDR3 DNA: TGTGCCAGCAGTGAAGCAGGATCCGGATACGAGCAGTACTTC; CDR3 protein: CASSEAGSGYEQYF
J gene: TRBJ2-1; V gene: TRBV30; clone size: many; D gene: .; CDR3 DNA: TGTGCCTGGACCCCGGACGCAAACAATGAGCAGTTCTTC; CDR3 protein: CAWTPDANNEQFF
J gene: TRBJ2-1; V gene: TRBV5-1; clone size: .; D gene: TRBD1; CDR3 DNA: TGCGCCAGCAGACCGACAGGGGGCACCCGCTCCTACAATGAGCAGTTCTTC; CDR3 protein: CASRPTGGTRSYNEQFF
J gene: TRBJ1-1; V gene: TRBV10-3; clone size: .; D gene: .; CDR3 DNA: TGTGCCATCAGTGAGACCCGGGGGCGGGATGGAGCTTTCTTT; CDR3 protein: CAISETRGRDGAFF
J gene: TRBJ1-1; V gene: TRBV30; clone size: many; D gene: .; CDR3 DNA: TGTGCCTGGAGCCCCGTAGGGACGGTCACTGAAGCTTTCTTT; CDR3 protein: CAWSPVGTVTEAFF
J gene: TRBJ2-5; V gene: TRBV2; clone size: many; D gene: .; CDR3 DNA: TGTGCCAGCAGTGAACGAAGGGTAGAGACCCAGTACTTC; CDR3 protein: CASSERRVETQYF
J gene: TRBJ2-5; V gene: TRBV28; clone size: many; D gene: TRBD1; CDR3 DNA: TGTGCCAGCAGTCCCCACAGGGGTCGCGGCAAAGAGACCCAGTACTTC; CDR3 protein: CASSPHRGRGKETQYF
J gene: TRBJ1-5; V gene: TRBV20-1; clone size: few; D gene: .; CDR3 DNA: TGCAGTGCTATCCCCGGGACCTGGGGCAATCAGCCCCAGCATTTT; CDR3 protein: CSAIPGTWGNQPQHF
J gene: TRBJ2-3; V gene: TRBV7-3; clone size: many; D gene: .; CDR3 DNA: TGTGCCAGCAGCTCGAGCGGCCCGGATACGCAGTATTTT; CDR3 protein: CASSSSGPDTQYF
J gene: TRBJ2-2; V gene: TRBV6-1; clone size: many; D gene: TRBD2; CDR3 DNA: TGTGCCAGTGGACTAGCGGGAGGGCCTCCGGGGGAGCTGTTTTTT; CDR3 protein: CASGLAGGPPGELFF
J gene: TRBJ2-5; V gene: TRBV28; clone size: many; D gene: TRBD1; CDR3 DNA: TGTGCCAGCAACCCGGGACAGGGAATCGGCGGAGAAGAGACCCAGTACTTC; CDR3 protein: CASNPGQGIGGEETQYF
J gene: TRBJ2-5; V gene: TRBV5-1; clone size: few; D gene: TRBD2; CDR3 DNA: TGCGCCAGCAGCTTGATCCCCACTAGCGGGAAAGAGACCCAGTACTTC; CDR3 protein: CASSLIPTSGKETQYF
J gene: TRBJ1-6; V gene: TRBV6-1; clone size: many; D gene: .; CDR3 DNA: TGTGCCAGCAGTGTAGACCCCGGGCGTAATTCACCCCTCCACTTT; CDR3 protein: CASSVDPGRNSPLHF
J gene: TRBJ2-5; V gene: TRBV7-8; clone size: many; D gene: .; CDR3 DNA: TGTGCCAGCAGGGAGAACAGCGGAGCTCAAGAGACCCAGTACTTC; CDR3 protein: CASRENSGAQETQYF
J gene: TRBJ2-1; V gene: TRBV4-1; clone size: few; D gene: TRBD1; CDR3 DNA: TGCGCCAGCAGCCAAGATGGGACAGTGGACAATGAGCAGTTCTTC; CDR3 protein: CASSQDGTVDNEQFF
J gene: TRBJ2-2; V gene: TRBV30; clone size: .; D gene: .; CDR3 DNA: TGTGCCTGGACCATGGGTTTAGCGACCGGGGAGCTGTTTTTT; CDR3 protein: CAWTMGLATGELFF
J gene: TRBJ1-1; V gene: TRBV5-6; clone size: .; D gene: .; CDR3 DNA: TGTGCCAGCAGCTTGGTACCAGGACTCATGAACACTGAAGCTTTCTTT; CDR3 protein: CASSLVPGLMNTEAFF
J gene: TRBJ2-2; V gene: TRBV4-3; clone size: few; D gene: TRBD2; CDR3 DNA: TGCGCCAGCAGCCAAGATGGCGGGAGTGCCGGGGAGCTGTTTTTT; CDR3 protein: CASSQDGGSAGELFF
J gene: TRBJ1-6; V gene: TRBV11-2; clone size: .; D gene: .; CDR3 DNA: TGTGCCAGCAGCTTAACAGTGCTCTCCTATAATTCACCCCTCCACTTT; CDR3 protein: CASSLTVLSYNSPLHF
J gene: TRBJ1-5; V gene: TRBV19; clone size: many; D gene: .; CDR3 DNA: TGTGCCAGTAGTATGTTCCGGACGGTTAGCAATCAGCCCCAGCATTTT; CDR3 protein: CASSMFRTVSNQPQHF
J gene: TRBJ2-7; V gene: TRBV5-1; clone size: many; D gene: .; CDR3 DNA: TGCGCCAGCAGCCTACTCGACAGATCTCGGGGAGCGCACTACGAGCAGTACTTC; CDR3 protein: CASSLLDRSRGAHYEQYF
J gene: TRBJ2-1; V gene: TRBV7-9; clone size: .; D gene: TRBD2; CDR3 DNA: TGTGCCAGCTCCTCGGGAGGGCCGTACAATGAGCAGTTCTTC; CDR3 protein: CASSSGGPYNEQFF
J gene: TRBJ2-7; V gene: TRBV28; clone size: many; D gene: TRBD1; CDR3 DNA: TGTGCCACCGCCGACAGGGTGACCTACGAGCAGTACTTC; CDR3 protein: CATADRVTYEQYF
J gene: TRBJ1-4; V gene: TRBV6-1; clone size: few; D gene: .; CDR3 DNA: TGTGCCAGCGCAGGGACTAATGAAAAACTGTTTTTT; CDR3 protein: CASAGTNEKLFF
J gene: TRBJ2-3; V gene: TRBV6-2/TRBV6-3; clone size: .; D gene: .; CDR3 DNA: TGTGCCAGTATAAATCAGATACCTAGCACAGATACGCAGTATTTT; CDR3 protein: CASINQIPSTDTQYF
J gene: TRBJ2-7; V gene: TRBV20-1; clone size: many; D gene: .; CDR3 DNA: TGCAGTGCTATCAGAAATCCCTCCTACGAGCAGTACTTC; CDR3 protein: CSAIRNPSYEQYF
J gene: TRBJ2-7; V gene: TRBV29-1; clone size: many; D gene: .; CDR3 DNA: TGCAGCGGCGGGACCTCCTACGAGCAGTACTTC; CDR3 protein: CSGGTSYEQYF
J gene: TRBJ2-7; V gene: TRBV12-3/TRBV12-4; clone size: many; D gene: .; CDR3 DNA: TGTGCCAGCAGTTTAGGCGGGACAGCTACCTACGAGCAGTACTTC; CDR3 protein: CASSLGGTATYEQYF
J gene: TRBJ2-3; V gene: TRBV7-3; clone size: many; D gene: TRBD2; CDR3 DNA: TGTGCCAGCAGCTTGGGTCCTAGCGGGGCAAGCACAGATACGCAGTATTTT; CDR3 protein: CASSLGPSGASTDTQYF
J gene: TRBJ2-4; V gene: TRBV6-2/TRBV6-3; clone size: .; D gene: TRBD2; CDR3 DNA: TGTGCCAGCAGTCCCGGGACTAGACAAAACATTCAGTACTTC; CDR3 protein: CASSPGTRQNIQYF
J gene: TRBJ2-2; V gene: TRBV28; clone size: many; D gene: TRBD2; CDR3 DNA: TGTGCCAGCAGTTTGATGTCTAGCGGAGGGTACACCGGGGAGCTGTTTTTT; CDR3 protein: CASSLMSSGGYTGELFF
J gene: TRBJ2-7; V gene: TRBV19; clone size: .; D gene: TRBD2; CDR3 DNA: TGTGCCAGTAGTGCGACTAGCGGGACCTACGAGCAGTACTTC; CDR3 protein: CASSATSGTYEQYF
J gene: TRBJ1-6; V gene: TRBV6-1; clone size: many; D gene: TRBD1; CDR3 DNA: TGTGCCACCACGGACAGGGGGCTTTCACCCCTCCACTTT; CDR3 protein: CATTDRGLSPLHF
J gene: TRBJ1-6; V gene: TRBV14; clone size: .; D gene: .; CDR3 DNA: TGTGCCAGCAGCCAAGATCGGGGGTTAGCCTCACCCCTCCACTTT; CDR3 protein: CASSQDRGLASPLHF
J gene: TRBJ2-1; V gene: TRBV11-2; clone size: once; D gene: .; CDR3 DNA: TGTGCCAGCAGCTTCTTCGGTTGGCGGGATAATTACAATGAGCAGTTCTTC; CDR3 protein: CASSFFGWRDNYNEQFF